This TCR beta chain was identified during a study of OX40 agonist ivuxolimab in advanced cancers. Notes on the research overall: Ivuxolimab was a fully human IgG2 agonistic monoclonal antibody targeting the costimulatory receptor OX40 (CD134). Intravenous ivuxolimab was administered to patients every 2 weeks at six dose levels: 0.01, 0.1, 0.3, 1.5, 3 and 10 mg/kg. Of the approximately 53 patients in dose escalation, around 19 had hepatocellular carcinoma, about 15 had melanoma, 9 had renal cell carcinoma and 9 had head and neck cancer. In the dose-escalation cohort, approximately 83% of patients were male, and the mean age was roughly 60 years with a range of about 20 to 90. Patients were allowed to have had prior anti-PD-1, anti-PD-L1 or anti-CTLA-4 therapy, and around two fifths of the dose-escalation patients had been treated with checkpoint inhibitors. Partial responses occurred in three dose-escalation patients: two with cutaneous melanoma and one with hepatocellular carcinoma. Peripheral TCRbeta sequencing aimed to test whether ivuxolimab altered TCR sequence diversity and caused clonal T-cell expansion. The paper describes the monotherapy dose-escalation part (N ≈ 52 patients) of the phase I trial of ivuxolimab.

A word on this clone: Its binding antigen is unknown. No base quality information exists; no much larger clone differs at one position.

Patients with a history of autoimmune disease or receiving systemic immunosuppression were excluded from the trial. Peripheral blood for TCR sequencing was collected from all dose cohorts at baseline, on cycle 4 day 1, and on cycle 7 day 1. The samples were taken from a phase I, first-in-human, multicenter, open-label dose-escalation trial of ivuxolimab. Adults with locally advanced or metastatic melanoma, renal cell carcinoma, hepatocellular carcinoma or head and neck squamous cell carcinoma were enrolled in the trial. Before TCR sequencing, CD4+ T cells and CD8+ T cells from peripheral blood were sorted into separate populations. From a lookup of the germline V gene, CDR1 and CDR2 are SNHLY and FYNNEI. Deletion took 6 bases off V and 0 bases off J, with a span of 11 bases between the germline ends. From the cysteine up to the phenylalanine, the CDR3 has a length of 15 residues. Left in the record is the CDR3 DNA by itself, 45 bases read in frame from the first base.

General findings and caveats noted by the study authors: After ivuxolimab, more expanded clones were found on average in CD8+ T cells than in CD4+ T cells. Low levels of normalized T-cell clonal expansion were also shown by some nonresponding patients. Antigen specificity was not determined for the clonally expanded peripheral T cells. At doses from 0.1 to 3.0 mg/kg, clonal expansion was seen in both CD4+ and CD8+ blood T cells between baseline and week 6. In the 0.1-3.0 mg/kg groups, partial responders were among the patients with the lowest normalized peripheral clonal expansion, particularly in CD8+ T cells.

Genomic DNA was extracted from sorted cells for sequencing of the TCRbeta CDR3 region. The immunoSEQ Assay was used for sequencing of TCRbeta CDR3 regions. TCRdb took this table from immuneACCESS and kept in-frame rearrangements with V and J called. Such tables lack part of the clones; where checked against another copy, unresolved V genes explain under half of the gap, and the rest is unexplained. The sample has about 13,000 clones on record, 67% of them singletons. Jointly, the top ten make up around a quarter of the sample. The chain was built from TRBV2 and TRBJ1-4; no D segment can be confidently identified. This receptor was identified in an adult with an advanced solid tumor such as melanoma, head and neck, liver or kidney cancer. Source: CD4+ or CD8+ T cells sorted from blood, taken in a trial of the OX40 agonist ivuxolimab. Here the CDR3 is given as CASRGGYATNEKLFF. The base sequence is TGTGCCAGCAGGGGCGGCTATGCAACTAATGAAAAACTGTTTTTT.